Below, 21 T cell receptor beta chains from the same sample are listed, as sequenced in a study of siplizumab effects on memory and regulatory T cells. TCRdb's table, derived via immunoSEQ multiplex PCR, lists solely in-frame clones and lacks some. The sample has 60,000 to 70,000 clones, 88% seen once; the top ten hold 1.5% to 2%. The sample was Tregs sorted from blood. The receptors were gathered from a human donor in good health.

A remark on this clone: Germline is not matched at one junction end, which may reflect a read error. The rearrangement joins TRBV9 to TRBJ2-1, with D perhaps TRBD2 (6 bases). This CDR3 comprises 18 residues. CDR1 SGDLS and CDR2 YYNGEE come from the germline V gene. The DNA of the CDR3 is TGTGCCAGCAGCGCAACCGGGACTCATAGTGTCTCCTCCAATGAGCAGTTCTTC. Protein product: CASSATGTHSVSSNEQFF.

Relative to its sample, this clone is medium-sized. The chain links TRBV6-5 to TRBJ2-1; TRBD2 agrees at 15 bases. After removal of 5 bases from V and 8 bases from J, the junction contained 4 bases not matched to a gene. The V gene's germline CDR1 is MNHEY and CDR2 SVGAGI. This CDR3 is built from 15 residues. CDR3 residues: CASSGGLAGGDEQFF. The CDR3 coding sequence is TGTGCCAGCAGTGGAGGACTAGCGGGAGGGGATGAGCAGTTCTTC.

This chain links TRBV30 with TRBJ2-1; D remains unclear. The germline CDR1 and CDR2 sequences are GTSNPN and SVGIG (reference sequence). With 0 bases removed from V and 6 bases from J, the gap between germline ends came to 6 bases. The CDR3 is made up of 12 amino acids. The chain's CDR3 is CAWSVHVNEQFF. CDR3 coding DNA: TGTGCCTGGAGTGTACACGTCAATGAGCAGTTCTTC.

The genes are TRBV5-1 and TRBJ2-2; D might be TRBD2 (6 bases). V dropped 0 bases and J dropped 4 bases, with 7 bases sitting between them. This CDR3 contains 14 residues. Germline loops: CDR1 SGHRS, CDR2 YFSETQ. CDR3 sequence reads: CASSLAGVTGELFF. DNA for the CDR3: TGCGCCAGCAGCTTGGCGGGGGTCACCGGGGAGCTGTTTTTT.

The gene calls are TRBV18 and TRBJ2-7; D is ambiguous. The germline CDR1 and CDR2 sequences are KGHSH and LQKENI. V gave up 1 base and J gave up 6 bases, with 10 bases separating them. CDR3 size: 13 residues. CDR3 nucleotides: TGTGCCAGCTCACCACAGGGATTGGGCGAGCAGTACTTC. This encodes CASSPQGLGEQYF. The whole variable domain, remainder taken from reference TRBV18 and TRBJ2-7, is NAGVMQNPRHLVRRRGQEARLRCSPMKGHSHVYWYRQLPEEGLKFMVYLQKENIIDESGMPKERFSAEFPKEGPSILRIQQVVRGDSAAYFCASSPQGLGEQYFGPGTRLTVT.

This clone was picked up a small number of times. The chain uses TRBV19 and TRBJ2-7, with 10 bases aligning to TRBD2. Germline loops: CDR1 LNHDA, CDR2 SQIVND (reference sequence). The J segment lost 3 bases and the V segment lost 8 bases, leaving 7 bases of the junction unmatched. The CDR3 totals 14 residues. The chain's CDR3 is CASLLAGPLYEQYF. The CDR3 nucleotides are TGTGCCAGTTTACTAGCGGGACCCCTCTACGAGCAGTACTTC.

V usage is TRBV4-1 and J usage is TRBJ1-5, with 7 positions matching TRBD1. V gave up 0 bases and J gave up 0 bases; unmatched junction bases: 8. CDR3 length equals 18 residues. CDR1 and CDR2 (germline): MGHRA, YSYEKL. The CDR3 bases are TGCGCCAGCAGCCAAGACGTTCAGGGGGGAATTAGCAATCAGCCCCAGCATTTT. Protein product: CASSQDVQGGISNQPQHF.

The DNA for the CDR3 is TGTGCCAGCTCACCCGCCAGGGGAACAGATAACACCGGGGAGCTGTTTTTT. Its protein product is CASSPARGTDNTGELFF. This rearrangement joins TRBV18 to TRBJ2-2; possible D gene TRBD1, 6 bases. The ends were cut back, 3 bases at V and 2 bases at J, with 16 bases in the middle. The germline gives CDR1 KGHSH, CDR2 LQKENI. This CDR3 has 17 residues.

The CDR3 DNA sequence: TGTGCCAGCAGCCTTGGCGGACCTTTGACTGGAAACACCATATATTTT. It yields the protein CASSLGGPLTGNTIYF. The V gene is TRBV5-4, the J gene TRBJ1-3; D not certain. This CDR3 has 16 amino acids. The germline V and J ends were trimmed by 4 bases and 2 bases, with 16 bases remaining between them. The germline V gene has CDR1 SGHNT and CDR2 YYREEE (reference sequence).

The chain recombines TRBV7-2 with TRBJ2-1, with D possibly TRBD2 on 5 matching bases. The CDR3 runs 13 residues. Trimming stripped 5 bases from V and 9 bases from J, with 14 bases between. Per the germline V gene, CDR1 is SGHTA and CDR2 is FQGNSA. This CDR3 is CASSSDGGREQFF. As DNA, the CDR3 is TGTGCCAGCAGCAGCGACGGAGGCCGTGAGCAGTTCTTC.

The chain combines TRBV10-3 with TRBJ2-5; no clear D gene. The germline CDR1 and CDR2 sequences are ENHRY and SYGVKD. The CDR3 has 14 amino acids. V was cut by 6 bases and J by 5 bases, with 16 bases left in between. As DNA, the CDR3 is TGTGCCATCAGCCTGGTTATCCCCCCGGAGACCCAGTACTTC. The encoded protein is CAISLVIPPETQYF.

V gene TRBV7-8 combines with J gene TRBJ1-1, with D hard to call. Trimming shortened V by 0 bases and J by 1 base, and 6 bases separated the two germline ends. Germline loops: CDR1 SGHVS, CDR2 FQNEAQ. This CDR3 is built from 14 residues. The CDR3 bases are TGTGCCAGCAGCTTAGCGCCCTCGAACACTGAAGCTTTCTTT. Translated: CASSLAPSNTEAFF. The variable domain in full, with the rest retrieved from reference TRBV7-8 and TRBJ1-1, is GAGVSQSPRYKVAKRGQDVALRCDPISGHVSLFWYQQALGQGPEFLTYFQNEAQLDKSGLPSDRFFAERPEGSVSTLKIQRTQQEDSAVYLCASSLAPSNTEAFFGQGTRLTVV.

The rearrangement uses TRBV5-8 and TRBJ2-7; 10 nucleotides line up with TRBD2. The CDR3 loop spans 14 amino acids. Per the germline V gene, CDR1 is SGHTS and CDR2 is YDEGEE. J was trimmed by 6 bases and V by 2 bases; bases with no gene match: 5. The CDR3 DNA reads TGTGCCAGCAGCTTATTAGCGGGAGGTCTCGAGCAGTACTTC. It specifies CASSLLAGGLEQYF.

The chain has TRBV6-1 and TRBJ2-1; TRBD1 agrees at 9 bases. The germline V gene encodes CDR1 MNHNS and CDR2 SASEGT. The CDR3 has 13 residues. V was clipped by 4 bases and J by 8 bases; unmatched bases: 3. DNA of the CDR3: TGTGCCAGCAGTGCAACAGGGGGCCATGAGCAGTTCTTC. It translates to CASSATGGHEQFF.

The V call is TRBV9, the J call TRBJ2-5; 7 bases fit TRBD1. The CDR3 runs to 13 residues. Germline assignment: CDR1 SGDLS and CDR2 YYNGEE. V shed 0 bases and J 7 bases; nucleotides not matched to a gene: 3. CDR3 sequence (DNA): TGTGCCAGCAGCGTAGCTACAGGGGCGACCCAGTACTTC. Translated: CASSVATGATQYF.

The chain is built from TRBV4-2 and TRBJ1-5; D gene ambiguous. This CDR3 is built from 13 residues. V lost 1 base and J 7 bases, leaving 8 bases between the germline ends. Germline V CDR1 and CDR2: LGHNA, YNFKEQ. The CDR3 region has the DNA TGTGCCAGCAGCCAAGGAGGAGACCAGCCCCAGCATTTT. Amino acids: CASSQGGDQPQHF.

The chain carries TRBV5-1 and TRBJ2-4; D is uncertain. Germline values: CDR1 SGHRS, CDR2 YFSETQ. The length of the CDR3 is 12 residues. Trimming took 0 bases from V and 5 from J, leaving 3 bases between them. As DNA, the CDR3 is TGCGCCAGCAGCTTGGGGGAAAACATTCAGTACTTC. Amino acids: CASSLGENIQYF.

The chain joins TRBV12-5 to TRBJ2-1; 10 bases line up with TRBD2. V gave up 3 bases and J gave up 9 bases; unmatched junction bases: 17. The CDR3 is made up of 18 amino acids. Germline values: CDR1 LGHNT, CDR2 FRNRAP. In DNA form, the CDR3 reads TGTGCTAGTGGTTTATATACCGGGACTAGCGTAGCTGGTGGTGAGCAGTTCTTC. Encoded protein: CASGLYTGTSVAGGEQFF.

The rearrangement links TRBV28 to TRBJ1-2; D is unresolved. Per germline, CDR1 MDHEN and CDR2 SYDVKM. The CDR3 length is 13 residues. V lost 8 bases and J 6 bases, leaving 16 bases between the germline ends. CDR3: CASRGEQVHGYTF. In nucleotides, the CDR3 is TGTGCCAGCCGAGGCGAGCAGGTCCATGGCTACACCTTC.

This chain connects TRBV5-6 to TRBJ2-1; the match to TRBD2 covers 10 bases. V trimming: 4 bases; J trimming: 2 bases; junction bases outside the gene matches: 0. Germline V gives CDR1 SGHDT, CDR2 YYEEEE. The CDR3 sequence is 14 residues long. Written as DNA, the CDR3 is TGTGCCAGCAGCAGCGGGAGGGCCTACAATGAGCAGTTCTTC. Amino acids: CASSSGRAYNEQFF.

The rearrangement joins TRBV7-8 to TRBJ2-6; TRBD1 agrees at 9 bases. CDR1 and CDR2 (germline): SGHVS, FQNEAQ. This CDR3 spans 17 amino acids. V gave up 5 bases and J gave up 0 bases; unmatched junction bases: 5. The CDR3 here is CASSPQDRGSGANVLTF. The CDR3 nucleotides are TGTGCCAGCAGCCCCCAGGACAGGGGCTCTGGGGCCAACGTCCTGACTTTC. Supplemented by reference TRBV7-8 and TRBJ2-6, the full variable domain reads GAGVSQSPRYKVAKRGQDVALRCDPISGHVSLFWYQQALGQGPEFLTYFQNEAQLDKSGLPSDRFFAERPEGSVSTLKIQRTQQEDSAVYLCASSPQDRGSGANVLTFGAGSRLTVL.